Following are 27 T cell receptor beta chains from one sample sequenced in a study of cytomegalovirus exposure and HLA in healthy donors. The table came from immunoSEQ multiplex PCR; TCRdb's copy has only in-frame clones and leaves some out. Of approximately 59,000 clones listed, roughly 93% are singletons. The sequencing input was PBMCs. The receptor source for this set is a woman younger than 30 in good health and CMV-seropositive.

This clone showed up just a few times. V usage is TRBV9 and J usage is TRBJ1-2; TRBD1 matches at 7 bases. Germline trimming cut 3 bases from V and 7 bases from J; bases unmatched to any gene: 12. Germline CDR1 and CDR2: SGDLS and YYNGEE. This CDR3 spans 15 amino acids. In DNA form, the CDR3 reads TGTGCCAGCAGCGGATTAACAGGGGTTGTTTCTGGCTACACCTTC. Translated: CASSGLTGVVSGYTF.

The chain links TRBV5-6 to TRBJ1-2; 12 nucleotides line up with TRBD1. The CDR3 totals 16 residues. Germline loops: CDR1 SGHDT, CDR2 YYEEEE. Germline trimming cut 0 bases from V and 7 bases from J; bases unmatched to any gene: 7. CDR3 sequence (DNA): TGTGCCAGCAGCTTGGTTTTGGGACAGGGGGCCGGTGGCTACACCTTC. Translating gives CASSLVLGQGAGGYTF.

This rearrangement joins TRBV7-2 to TRBJ2-7; 12 nucleotides line up with TRBD1. Germline V gives CDR1 SGHTA, CDR2 FQGNSA. The CDR3 contains 15 residues. The J segment lost 3 bases and the V segment lost 3 bases, leaving 3 bases of the junction unmatched. DNA of the CDR3: TGTGCCAGCAGCTTGGGACAGGGGGCCTTCTACGAGCAGTACTTC. Protein: CASSLGQGAFYEQYF.

The J gene is TRBJ2-3, the V gene TRBV13; 8 bases agree with TRBD2. The CDR3 covers 15 residues. Germline CDR1 and CDR2: PRHDT and FYEKMQ (reference sequence). The V segment lost 5 bases and the J segment 6 bases; nucleotides outside the gene matches: 10. CDR3 amino acids: CASSLRGGEMDTQYF. The CDR3 DNA reads TGTGCCAGCAGCCTACGGGGGGGAGAAATGGATACGCAGTATTTT.

This clone was seen only once. The CDR3 protein is CARSLHDGGGKYEQYF. The CDR3 DNA reads TGTGCCAGAAGCTTGCACGACGGGGGGGGGAAATACGAGCAGTACTTC. The V and J genes are TRBV5-3 and TRBJ2-7, with 8 bases aligning to TRBD2. TRBV5-3 qualifies as an ORF whose function is uncertain. This CDR3 is built from 16 residues. Germline trimming cut 1 base from V and 4 bases from J; bases unmatched to any gene: 10.

The chain links TRBV10-2 to TRBJ2-7; 7 bases align to TRBD2. This CDR3 comprises 13 residues. Trimming removed 8 bases from V and 2 bases from J; junction bases left unmatched: 6. Germline V gene sequence: CDR1 WSHSY, CDR2 SAAADI. CDR3 bases: TGCGCCAGCTGGGGGGGAGCACCCTACGAGCAGTACTTC. Residues: CASWGGAPYEQYF.

This chain uses TRBV6-5 with TRBJ2-3, with D possibly TRBD2 on 6 matching bases. The CDR3 sequence is 13 residues long. Trimming removed 7 bases from V and 3 bases from J, with 11 bases in between. Germline CDR1 is MNHEY and CDR2 is SVGAGI. In DNA, the CDR3 is TGTGCCAGCAAGTTGGGGGGAACAGATACGCAGTATTTT. Its protein is CASKLGGTDTQYF.

This clone occurred once. The gene calls are TRBV27 and TRBJ1-2; TRBD1 is a possible D gene (5 bases). CDR1 is MNHEY, CDR2 SMNVEV, per germline (reference sequence). The ends were cut back, 3 bases at V and 4 bases at J, with 9 bases in the middle. CDR3 length equals 13 residues. As DNA, the CDR3 is TGTGCCAGCAGTTTCCGGGGGTTCTATGGCTACACCTTC. Translation: CASSFRGFYGYTF.

The chain couples TRBV7-2 to TRBJ2-1; D may be TRBD2 (6 bases). The V end was cut by 1 base, the J end by 3 bases, with 10 bases between. Looked up from germline, CDR1 is SGHTA and CDR2 is FQGNSA. The CDR3 sequence is 15 residues long. The CDR3 coding sequence is TGTGCCAGCAGCTTAGGTGGTAGCGGCTACAATGAGCAGTTCTTC. Its protein product is CASSLGGSGYNEQFF.

The rearrangement joins TRBV10-3 to TRBJ1-2; 7 bases fit TRBD1. The CDR3 has 16 residues. Germline CDR1 ENHRY, CDR2 SYGVKD. The junction had 16 bases not matched to a gene; V was cut back by 6 bases and J by 6 bases. The CDR3 DNA sequence: TGTGCCATCAGGACTCTCCCGACAGGGCGTTTTAATGGCTACACCTTC. This encodes CAIRTLPTGRFNGYTF.

The V call is TRBV2, the J call TRBJ2-2; D is ambiguous. The CDR3 has 14 amino acids. The germline CDR1 and CDR2 sequences are SNHLY and FYNNEI. The V and J ends lost 6 bases and 0 bases respectively, with 8 bases between them. This chain's CDR3 is CASRGRTNTGELFF. The CDR3 nucleotides read TGTGCCAGCAGGGGCAGGACGAACACCGGGGAGCTGTTTTTT.

This chain joins TRBV4-3 and TRBJ1-2; TRBD1 agrees at 7 bases. Germline V gene sequence: CDR1 LGHNA, CDR2 YSLEER. This CDR3 has 15 residues. With V trimmed by 0 bases and J by 4 bases, 5 bases remained unmatched. The DNA for the CDR3 is TGCGCCAGCAGCCAAGATCGGGCAGGGGGCTATGGCTACACCTTC. This encodes CASSQDRAGGYGYTF.

This chain uses TRBV5-4 with TRBJ1-2; tentative D call: TRBD1 (6 bases). The CDR3 spans 15 residues. V lost 5 bases and J 3 bases, leaving 17 bases between the germline ends. CDR1 is SGHNT, CDR2 YYREEE, per germline (reference sequence). In DNA form, the CDR3 reads TGTGCCAGCAGTCAACTTACAGGGATGTACTATGGCTACACCTTC. Translation: CASSQLTGMYYGYTF.

V usage is TRBV7-2 and J usage is TRBJ1-2; TRBD1 matches at 10 bases. V gave up 2 bases and J gave up 7 bases; unmatched junction bases: 16. The CDR3 is 18 residues long. Germline values: CDR1 SGHTA, CDR2 FQGNSA. The DNA for the CDR3 is TGTGCCAGCAGCTTACAATTTTCCGGGACAGGGGACGTCGGTGGCTACACCTTC. This sequence encodes CASSLQFSGTGDVGGYTF.

The rearrangement joins TRBV30 to TRBJ2-7; TRBD2 agrees at 14 bases. The V and J ends lost 0 bases and 5 bases, in that order; junction bases with no gene match: 9. The V gene's germline CDR1 is GTSNPN and CDR2 SVGIG (reference sequence). The CDR3 covers 17 residues. CDR3 amino acids: CAWSVTLTSGGANEQYF. The CDR3, as DNA: TGTGCCTGGAGTGTTACCCTGACTAGCGGGGGGGCTAACGAGCAGTACTTC.

V gene TRBV5-1 combines with J gene TRBJ2-5; no definite D call. Germline V lookup: CDR1 SGHRS, CDR2 YFSETQ. This CDR3 is 13 amino acids long. The V end was cut by 0 bases, the J end by 2 bases, with 5 bases between. The DNA of the CDR3 is TGCGCCAGCAGCTTGGACCGGCAAGAGACCCAGTACTTC. Amino acid sequence: CASSLDRQETQYF. The variable domain in full, completed from reference TRBV5-1 and TRBJ2-5, reads KAGVTQTPRYLIKTRGQQVTLSCSPISGHRSVSWYQQTPGQGLQFLFEYFSETQRNKGNFPGRFSGRQFSNSRSEMNVSTLELGDSALYLCASSLDRQETQYFGPGTRLLVL.

This chain links TRBV7-2 with TRBJ2-7; 9 bases are shared with TRBD1. Germline CDR1 SGHTA, CDR2 FQGNSA. Germline trimming cut 2 bases from V and 3 bases from J; bases unmatched to any gene: 2. The CDR3 contains 14 residues. The chain's CDR3 is CASSLTGGHYEQYF. The CDR3 bases are TGTGCCAGCAGCTTAACAGGGGGCCACTACGAGCAGTACTTC. Full variable domain (remainder filled in from reference TRBV7-2 and TRBJ2-7): GAGVSQSPSNKVTEKGKDVELRCDPISGHTALYWYRQSLGQGLEFLIYFQGNSAPDKSGLPSDRFSAERTGGSVSTLTIQRTQQEDSAVYLCASSLTGGHYEQYFGPGTRLTVT.

CDR3 amino acids: CASSLIQGAYEQYF. The CDR3 bases are TGCGCCAGCAGCTTGATACAGGGGGCCTACGAGCAGTACTTC. The rearrangement links TRBV5-1 to TRBJ2-7, with 8 bases that match TRBD1. The CDR3 loop spans 14 amino acids. The V and J ends lost 1 base and 2 bases, in that order; junction bases with no gene match: 2. CDR1 and CDR2 (germline): SGHRS, YFSETQ.

The rearrangement joins TRBV2 to TRBJ2-5, with a possible D match to TRBD1 (5 bases). Per the germline V gene, CDR1 is SNHLY and CDR2 is FYNNEI. With 2 bases removed from V and 5 bases from J, the gap between germline ends came to 9 bases. This CDR3 has 13 residues. The CDR3 loop reads CASSERGLETQYF. CDR3 DNA sequence: TGTGCCAGCAGTGAAAGGGGCCTGGAGACCCAGTACTTC.

CDR3 DNA: TGTGCCAGCAGTGAAGCGCTTGGACAGGTCAATCAGCCCCAGCATTTT. It is translated as CASSEALGQVNQPQHF. The chain is built from TRBV2 and TRBJ1-5; 7 bases align to TRBD1. V was pared by 0 bases and J by 3 bases, with 5 bases of the junction left unmatched. This CDR3 spans 16 amino acids. The V gene's germline CDR1 is SNHLY and CDR2 FYNNEI.

DNA for the CDR3: TGTGCCACCAGCAGAGATAGACAGAATGAAAAACTGTTTTTT. This encodes CATSRDRQNEKLFF. This chain uses TRBV15 with TRBJ1-4; D might be TRBD1 (5 bases). V was clipped by 0 bases and J by 5 bases, with 7 bases between them. The germline V gene has CDR1 LNHNV and CDR2 YYDKDF (reference sequence). This CDR3 spans 14 amino acids. Together with reference TRBV15 and TRBJ1-4, the CDR3 gives the full variable domain: DAMVIQNPRYQVTQFGKPVTLSCSQTLNHNVMYWYQQKSSQAPKLLFHYYDKDFNNEADTPDNFQSRRPNTSFCFLDIRSPGLGDTAMYLCATSRDRQNEKLFFGSGTQLSVL.

This clone was counted a single time. This chain uses TRBV11-2 with TRBJ2-1, with D tentatively TRBD2 (7 bases). From germline, CDR1 is SGHAT and CDR2 FQNNGV. The V end was cut by 7 bases, the J end by 2 bases, with 15 bases between. The CDR3 extends over 15 amino acids. CDR3 sequence (DNA): TGTGCCAGCACCTTGGGGGGGGGCCCCTACAATGAGCAGTTCTTC. Translation: CASTLGGGPYNEQFF.

V and J are TRBV11-2 and TRBJ2-1; perhaps TRBD2 as D (5 bases). Germline V lookup: CDR1 SGHAT, CDR2 FQNNGV. CDR3 length: 14 residues. Deletions cut 2 bases from V and 4 bases from J, with 9 bases between. The CDR3 loop reads CASSLPRDYNEQFF. Here the CDR3 DNA reads TGTGCCAGCAGCTTACCCCGGGATTACAATGAGCAGTTCTTC.

The chain combines TRBV6-5 with TRBJ2-7; D may be TRBD1 (7 bases). Germline values: CDR1 MNHEY, CDR2 SVGAGI. The CDR3 contains 11 residues. Trimming removed 5 bases at V and 6 bases at J, with 8 bases between. The CDR3 nucleotides are TGTGCCAGCAGTCAGGGGGGCGAGCAGTACTTC. This sequence encodes CASSQGGEQYF.

The CDR3 region has the DNA TGCGCCAGCAGCTTGTCTAGCCGGTTAGATACGCAGTATTTT. Translation gives CASSLSSRLDTQYF. The rearrangement joins TRBV5-1 to TRBJ2-3; possibly TRBD2 for D (5 bases). The CDR3 covers 14 residues. The V and J ends lost 1 base and 5 bases respectively, with 11 bases between them. CDR1 is SGHRS and CDR2 is YFSETQ in the germline V gene.

The V and J genes are TRBV18 and TRBJ1-5; D uncertain. This CDR3 comprises 16 residues. Germline-derived CDR1 and CDR2 are KGHSH and LQKENI. Trimming took 0 bases from V and 1 from J, leaving 10 bases between them. The CDR3 nucleotides read TGTGCCAGCTCACCACCCGGGGTGGCGAGCAATCAGCCCCAGCATTTT. Amino acids: CASSPPGVASNQPQHF.

The chain is built from TRBV9 and TRBJ1-5; D possibly corresponds to TRBD1 (6 bases). The germline V and J ends were trimmed by 0 bases and 6 bases, with 13 bases remaining between them. The germline gives CDR1 SGDLS, CDR2 YYNGEE. The CDR3 runs to 15 residues. CDR3 residues: CASSVDTGMGQPQHF. CDR3 nucleotide sequence: TGTGCCAGCAGCGTAGACACAGGGATGGGTCAGCCCCAGCATTTT.